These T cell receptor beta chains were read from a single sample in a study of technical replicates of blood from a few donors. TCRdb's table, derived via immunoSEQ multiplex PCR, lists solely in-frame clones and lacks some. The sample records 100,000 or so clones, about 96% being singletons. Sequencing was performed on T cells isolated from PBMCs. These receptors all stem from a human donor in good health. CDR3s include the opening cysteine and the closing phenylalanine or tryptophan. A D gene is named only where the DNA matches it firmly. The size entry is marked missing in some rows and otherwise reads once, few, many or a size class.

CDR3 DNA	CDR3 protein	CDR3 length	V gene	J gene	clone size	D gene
TGTGCCAGCAGAAGTTTCGGCGGAGACTATGGCTACACCTTC	CASRSFGGDYGYTF	14	TRBV6-1	TRBJ1-2	once	NA
TGTGCCAGCAGCTTGGACAAAAGCAATCAGCCCCAGCATTTT	CASSLDKSNQPQHF	14	TRBV7-6	TRBJ1-5	few	NA
TGTGCCAGCAGCTACATAGCGGGAGGGCCGAACACCGGGGAGCTGTTTTTT	CASSYIAGGPNTGELFF	17	TRBV5-6	TRBJ2-2	NA	TRBD2
TGCGCCAGCAGCCAGCCAACAGGGGGCGCTTTCGCCGGGGAGCTGTTTTTT	CASSQPTGGAFAGELFF	17	TRBV4-1	TRBJ2-2	NA	TRBD1
TGTGCCAGTAGTCGGTTAGCGGGAGACGTGACAGATACGCAGTATTTT	CASSRLAGDVTDTQYF	16	TRBV19	TRBJ2-3	once	TRBD2
TGTGCCTGCAGTCCCGACTTTAATTCACCCCTCCACTTT	CACSPDFNSPLHF	13	TRBV30	TRBJ1-6	once	NA
TGCGCCAGCAGCCAAGAGCCGCGGGAGGGCGTCCCCTACGAGCAGTACTTC	CASSQEPREGVPYEQYF	17	TRBV4-1	TRBJ2-7	NA	TRBD2
TGTGCCAGTAGCCAACGGACTAGTTCCACAGATACGCAGTATTTT	CASSQRTSSTDTQYF	15	TRBV19	TRBJ2-3	NA	TRBD2
TGTGCCAGCAATCGATTGTCCTGGCCAAGCTCCTACGAGCAGTACTTC	CASNRLSWPSSYEQYF	16	TRBV28	TRBJ2-7	NA	NA
TGTGCCAGCAACACGGACAGCACGAACTACAATGAGCAGTTCTTC	CASNTDSTNYNEQFF	15	TRBV6-5	TRBJ2-1	NA	NA
TGTGCCAGCAACCCACAACCCGGACAGGGGAGATATGGCTACACCTTC	CASNPQPGQGRYGYTF	16	TRBV28	TRBJ1-2	once	TRBD1
TGCAGTGCTGGGCGGGGCACTGAAGCTTTCTTT	CSAGRGTEAFF	11	TRBV20-1	TRBJ1-1	NA	NA
TGTGCCAGCAGCGACAGGGCAACAGATACGCAGTATTTT	CASSDRATDTQYF	13	TRBV6-5	TRBJ2-3	NA	TRBD1
TGTGCCAGCAGTGAGATGGTAGCGGGGGGGATAGGTGAGCAGTTCTTC	CASSEMVAGGIGEQFF	16	TRBV2	TRBJ2-1	NA	TRBD2
TGTGCCAGTAGCCAATACCGGGGACAGGGGAATGAAAAACTGTTTTTT	CASSQYRGQGNEKLFF	16	TRBV19	TRBJ1-4	few	TRBD1
TGTGCCAGCAGCGTAGGGGGCAGCTACAATGAGCAGTTCTTC	CASSVGGSYNEQFF	14	TRBV9	TRBJ2-1	NA	NA
TGTGCCAGCAGCGCGATCCCGGTCTACGAGCAGTACTTC	CASSAIPVYEQYF	13	TRBV14	TRBJ2-7	NA	NA
TGTGCCAGTAGTATGAACCCTGGCAGGGCCCAAGAGACCCAGTACTTC	CASSMNPGRAQETQYF	16	TRBV19	TRBJ2-5	NA	NA
TGTGTCAATAAAGGGGATGGCTACACCTTC	CVNKGDGYTF	10	TRBV25-1	TRBJ1-2	NA	NA
TGTGCCACCCAAGGATGGGACAGCAGAACAACTAACTATGGCTACACCTTC	CATQGWDSRTTNYGYTF	17	TRBV19	TRBJ1-2	once	TRBD1
TGTGCCAGCAGTTACTTCGGACAGACCTCCTACAATGAGCAGTTCTTC	CASSYFGQTSYNEQFF	16	TRBV6-6	TRBJ2-1	NA	NA
TGCGCCAGCAGCATGACTAGCGGGGGGCCAGATACGCAGTATTTT	CASSMTSGGPDTQYF	15	TRBV5-1	TRBJ2-3	NA	TRBD2